A single sample is the source of the 2 T cell receptor beta chains below, sequenced in a study of persistence of HIV-infected CD4 T cells. Cells were stimulated with CMV-infected fibroblast lysates at about 9.4 ug/mL. CD40L-negative CD69-negative CD45RO-high memory CD4+ T cells were sorted as populations depleted of antigen-responding cells. No antigen has been assigned to these receptors. The immunoSEQ assay was version 4, run in survey mode. The assay was immunoSEQ multiplex PCR, and TCRdb's table has in-frame clones only and misses some. The table shows approximately 31,000 clones, with about 80% occurring only once. The sequencing used CD4+ T cells sorted from PBMCs after approximately 19-hour stimulation, collected from a patient who received antiretroviral therapy. These receptors originate from an adult woman with HIV who was CMV-seropositive.

The chain employs TRBV14 and TRBJ2-1; TRBD1 matches at 7 bases. Germline V gene sequence: CDR1 SGHDN, CDR2 FVKESK. Germline trimming cut 4 bases from V and 3 bases from J; bases unmatched to any gene: 6. CDR3 length: 15 amino acids. This CDR3 is CASSLPGQLYNEQFF. CDR3 DNA sequence: TGTGCCAGCAGCCTACCGGGACAGCTCTACAATGAGCAGTTCTTC. The full variable domain, its missing parts supplied by reference TRBV14 and TRBJ2-1, is EAGVTQFPSHSVIEKGQTVTLRCDPISGHDNLYWYRRVMGKEIKFLLHFVKESKQDESGMPNNRFLAERTGGTYSTLKVQPAELEDSGVYFCASSLPGQLYNEQFFGPGTRLTVL.

The rearrangement links TRBV7-2 to TRBJ1-6; D unclear. The CDR3 contains 13 residues. Trimming left V 1 base short and J 12 bases short, with 10 bases between. CDR1 is SGHTA, CDR2 FQGNSA, per germline. The CDR3 nucleotides read TGTGCCAGCAGCTTAGAGAACTCCCAACCCCTCCACTTT. Amino acids: CASSLENSQPLHF.